Each of the 22 T cell receptor beta chains below was sequenced from the same sample in a study of regulatory T cells in long-lasting Graves disease. The time point: newly diagnosed GD, antithyroid drugs for less than 3 months. From PBMCs, RNA was extracted and then used to make the TCR library. Both iRepertoire HTBI primers and Arm-PCR of CDR3 regions were used to build the TCR beta libraries. MiXCR, run by TCRdb on the multiplex PCR reads, gives a single entry per CDR3 protein. This table has around 250,000 distinct CDR3 sequences, over 20% appearing once. Specimen: peripheral blood mononuclear cells (PBMCs), collected at new diagnosis, from a patient treated with antithyroid drugs. These receptor sequences come from a female donor with Graves disease.

This clonotype was found a few times. The chain recombines TRBV5-6 with TRBJ2-3, with 8 bases fitting TRBD1. The J call may be mistaken, given a closer DNA end match to TRBJ2-5. Germline CDR1 SGHDT, CDR2 YYEEEE. The CDR3 consists of 15 residues. Here the CDR3 reads CASSLVQGALETQYF. CDR3 DNA: TGTGCCAGCAGCTTGGTTCAGGGGGCTTTAGAGACCCAGTACTTC.

The chain combines TRBV7-9 with TRBJ1-6, with 8 positions matching TRBD1. The ends lost 5 bases at V and 8 bases at J; junction bases unmatched: 8. CDR1 and CDR2 from the germline V gene are SEHNR and FQNEAQ (reference sequence). The CDR3 runs to 15 residues. The CDR3: CASSRQGPRDSPLHF. As DNA, the CDR3 is TGTGCCAGCAGCCGACAGGGGCCCCGGGATTCACCCCTCCACTTT.

To note about this clonotype: Only one base separates this from a far larger clonotype, so it likely reflects a read error. The V gene is TRBV6-5, the J gene TRBJ2-4; tentatively, D is TRBD1 (6 bases). The CDR3 contains 17 residues. Trimming cost V 4 bases and J 13 bases, with 29 bases left between them. Germline values: CDR1 MNHEY, CDR2 SVGAGI. The DNA for the CDR3 is TGTGCCAGCAGTTCCCTAGCCCGAGGGGGATATAACAATGAGCAGTACTTC. Translating it yields CASSSLARGGYNNEQYF.

This clonotype has a count of ten or more. The chain joins TRBV20-1 to TRBJ1-2; 7 positions match TRBD1. With 3 bases clipped from V and 10 bases from J, the junction kept 8 bases outside the gene matches. The CDR3 contains 12 residues. Germline V CDR1 and CDR2: DFQATT, SNEGSKA (reference sequence). The CDR3: CSARRQGEDYTF. Here the CDR3 DNA reads TGCAGTGCTAGGAGGCAGGGGGAGGACTACACCTTC.

The chain links TRBV20-1 to TRBJ1-5, with D perhaps matching TRBD1 (6 bases). Germline V lookup: CDR1 DFQATT, CDR2 SNEGSKA (reference sequence). V lost 7 bases and J lost 1, with 20 bases in between. This CDR3 comprises 16 residues. The CDR3 is CSVRGGPGLSNQPQHF. CDR3 DNA: TGCAGTGTCAGGGGTGGGCCAGGGCTAAGCAATCAGCCCCAGCATTTT.

This clonotype was seen many times. V usage is TRBV20-1 and J usage is TRBJ1-5, with D unclear. Trimming left V 0 bases short and J 4 bases short, with 10 bases between. CDR1 and CDR2 (germline): DFQATT, SNEGSKA (reference sequence). This CDR3 is 14 amino acids long. CDR3 sequence (DNA): TGCAGTGCTAGAGACTTCCCCAGTAATCAGCCCCAGCATTTT. It translates to CSARDFPSNQPQHF.

This clonotype was picked up a small number of times. The V call is TRBV5-1, the J call TRBJ2-4; possibly TRBD1 for D (5 bases). Trimming removed 5 bases at V and 8 bases at J, with 17 bases between. This CDR3 is built from 14 residues. Looked up from germline, CDR1 is SGHRS and CDR2 is YFSETQ. The CDR3 spells CASSKEGRVDIQYF. CDR3 DNA: TGCGCCAGCAGTAAGGAAGGCAGGGTAGACATTCAGTACTTC.

This sequence joins TRBV27 and TRBJ2-7, with D perhaps matching TRBD1 (6 bases). Germline values: CDR1 MNHEY, CDR2 SMNVEV (reference sequence). CDR3 length equals 15 residues. The ends were cut back, 0 bases at V and 5 bases at J, with 14 bases in the middle. In DNA form, the CDR3 reads TGTGCCAGCAGTTTATCGTGGACAGCTGGAGACGAGCAGTACTTC. It yields the protein CASSLSWTAGDEQYF.

This clonotype was seen more than once but under ten times. The chain combines TRBV28 with TRBJ1-2; D gene unclear. CDR1 and CDR2 from the germline V gene are MDHEN and SYDVKM. Trimming left V 5 bases short and J 3 bases short, with 10 bases between. This CDR3 comprises 13 residues. CDR3 coding DNA: TGTGCCAGCAGTACCGGGTACGACTATGGCTACACCTTC. Protein product: CASSTGYDYGYTF.

This clonotype was found a few times. A read error may be the cause here, since a much bigger clone is one base away. The rearrangement uses TRBV7-2 and TRBJ2-5, with TRBD1 identical over 7 bases. The J segment lost 4 bases and the V segment lost 7 bases, leaving 9 bases of the junction unmatched. Germline lookup yields CDR1 SGHTA and CDR2 FQGNSA. The CDR3 has 14 residues. CDR3 sequence reads: CASNSLDRVETQYF. As DNA, the CDR3 is TGTGCCAGCAACTCCCTCGACAGGGTAGAGACCCAGTACTTC.

This clonotype has a count of ten or more. The rearrangement links TRBV20-1 to TRBJ2-3, with 9 bases lining up with TRBD2. From germline, CDR1 is DFQATT and CDR2 SNEGSKA (reference sequence). The CDR3 consists of 15 residues. V was pared by 0 bases and J by 1 base, with 2 bases of the junction left unmatched. The CDR3 nucleotides read TGCAGTGCTAGAGACCCTAGCGGGGGCACAGATACGCAGTATTTT. Its translation is CSARDPSGGTDTQYF.

The chain is built from TRBV4-3 and TRBJ1-4; 8 nucleotides agree with TRBD1. CDR1 and CDR2 from the germline V gene are LGHNA and YSLEER. There are 15 residues in the CDR3. V gave up 1 base and J gave up 8 bases; unmatched junction bases: 6. The CDR3 sequence: CASSQGTGRSEKLFF. The CDR3 nucleotides are TGCGCCAGCAGCCAAGGGACAGGGAGAAGCGAAAAACTGTTTTTT.

This clonotype was recorded at least ten times. The chain links TRBV27 to TRBJ1-1; 7 bases match TRBD1. The germline gives CDR1 MNHEY, CDR2 SMNVEV (reference sequence). CDR3 length equals 15 residues. Trimming removed 6 bases from V and 0 bases from J; junction bases left unmatched: 7. The CDR3 reads CASRVQGTMNTEAFF. The CDR3 DNA sequence: TGTGCCAGCAGAGTACAGGGGACGATGAACACTGAAGCTTTCTTT.

This clonotype has just a few counts. The junction differs from germline at one of its ends, possibly a read error. The chain combines TRBV15 with TRBJ2-1, with 7 bases aligning to TRBD2. CDR1 and CDR2 from the germline V gene are LNHNV and YYDKDF (reference sequence). This CDR3 spans 17 amino acids. CDR3 DNA sequence: TGTGCCACCGGCAGAGAAGTTATGGGGGGGTCCTACAATGAGCAGTTCTTC. Protein product: CATGREVMGGSYNEQFF.

This clonotype was detected ten times or more. This chain links TRBV18 with TRBJ1-5; D might be TRBD1 (6 bases). Looked up from germline, CDR1 is KGHSH and CDR2 is LQKENI. Trimming shortened V by 4 bases and J by 7 bases, and 23 bases separated the two germline ends. The CDR3 contains 17 residues. This CDR3 is CASSRDQTSGAEQPQHF. The DNA for the CDR3 is TGTGCCAGCTCACGCGACCAAACCTCAGGGGCGGAACAGCCCCAGCATTTT.

This clonotype was observed many times. This chain links TRBV11-3 with TRBJ2-1; D remains unclear. The CDR3 length is 11 residues. The germline V gene encodes CDR1 SGHNT and CDR2 YENEEA. V shed 4 bases and J shed 5 bases, with 3 bases lying between them. In nucleotides, the CDR3 is TGTGCCAGCAGCTCAGACAATGAGCAGTTCTTC. This sequence encodes CASSSDNEQFF.

There are a few counts of this clonotype. This rearrangement joins TRBV5-1 to TRBJ2-6; D gene ambiguous. CDR3 length: 14 residues. Germline values: CDR1 SGHRS, CDR2 YFSETQ. The germline V and J ends were trimmed by 2 bases and 2 bases, with 5 bases remaining between them. CDR3 sequence reads: CASSFVPGANVLTF. The DNA of the CDR3 is TGCGCCAGCAGCTTCGTTCCTGGGGCCAACGTCCTGACTTTC.

The rearrangement uses TRBV7-2 and TRBJ2-1; D is perhaps TRBD2 (5 bases). With 7 bases removed from V and 7 bases from J, the gap between germline ends came to 17 bases. Germline-derived CDR1 and CDR2 are SGHTA and FQGNSA. The CDR3 has 14 residues. For the CDR3, the DNA is TGTGCCAGCACCAAGGACTCCCTGGGGAATGAGCAGTTCTTC. Its protein is CASTKDSLGNEQFF.

The V and J genes are TRBV7-2 and TRBJ1-6; D gene unclear. Germline CDR1 and CDR2: SGHTA and FQGNSA. V was pared by 4 bases and J by 3 bases, with 10 bases between. This CDR3 is 15 amino acids long. The CDR3 loop is CASSSGFFYNSPLHF. The CDR3 DNA sequence: TGTGCCAGCAGCTCCGGATTCTTCTATAATTCACCCCTCCACTTT.

In this sample, this clonotype turned up a few times. This sequence may be a read error, since a much larger clone differs from it by one base. The V call is TRBV20-1, the J call TRBJ2-1; D unresolved. Trimming shortened V by 3 bases and J by 12 bases, and 12 bases separated the two germline ends. Germline-derived CDR1 and CDR2 are DFQATT and SNEGSKA (reference sequence). The CDR3 extends over 11 amino acids. CDR3 DNA sequence: TGCAGTGCTAGTATGGTGACTGGGCAGTTCTTC. Residues: CSASMVTGQFF.

This clonotype was detected only a few times. The J gene is TRBJ2-2, the V gene TRBV27, with unresolved D. Germline lookup yields CDR1 MNHEY and CDR2 SMNVEV (reference sequence). Trimming took 6 bases from V and 1 from J, leaving 15 bases between them. The CDR3 is 16 residues long. CDR3 nucleotides: TGTGCCAGCAGCCCGGATTCCCTAGGGAACACCGGGGAGCTGTTTTTT. This encodes CASSPDSLGNTGELFF.

This clonotype occurred many times. The chain has TRBV20-1 and TRBJ2-5, with 8 bases that match TRBD1. The CDR3 covers 13 residues. The germline V gene has CDR1 DFQATT and CDR2 SNEGSKA (reference sequence). The J segment lost 3 bases and the V segment lost 1 base, leaving 1 base of the junction unmatched. CDR3 in DNA: TGCAGTGCTAGAGTGACAGGGGAAGAGACCCAGTACTTC. As protein: CSARVTGEETQYF.